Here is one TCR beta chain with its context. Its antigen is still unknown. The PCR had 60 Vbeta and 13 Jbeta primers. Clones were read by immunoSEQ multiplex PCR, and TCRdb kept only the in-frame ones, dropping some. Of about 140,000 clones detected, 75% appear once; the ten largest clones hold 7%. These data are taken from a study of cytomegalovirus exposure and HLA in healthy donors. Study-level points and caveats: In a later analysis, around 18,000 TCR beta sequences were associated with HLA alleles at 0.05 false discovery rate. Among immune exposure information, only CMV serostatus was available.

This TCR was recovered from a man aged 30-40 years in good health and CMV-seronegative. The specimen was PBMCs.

The DNA for the CDR3 is TGTGCCAGCTCACCTTCTATAGGGGCCTCTGGGGCCAACGTCCTGACTTTC. Translation: CASSPSIGASGANVLTF. V and J are TRBV18 and TRBJ2-6; D is perhaps TRBD1 (5 bases). From germline, CDR1 is KGHSH and CDR2 LQKENI. The CDR3 contains 17 residues. V lost 3 bases and J lost 0, with 12 bases in between.